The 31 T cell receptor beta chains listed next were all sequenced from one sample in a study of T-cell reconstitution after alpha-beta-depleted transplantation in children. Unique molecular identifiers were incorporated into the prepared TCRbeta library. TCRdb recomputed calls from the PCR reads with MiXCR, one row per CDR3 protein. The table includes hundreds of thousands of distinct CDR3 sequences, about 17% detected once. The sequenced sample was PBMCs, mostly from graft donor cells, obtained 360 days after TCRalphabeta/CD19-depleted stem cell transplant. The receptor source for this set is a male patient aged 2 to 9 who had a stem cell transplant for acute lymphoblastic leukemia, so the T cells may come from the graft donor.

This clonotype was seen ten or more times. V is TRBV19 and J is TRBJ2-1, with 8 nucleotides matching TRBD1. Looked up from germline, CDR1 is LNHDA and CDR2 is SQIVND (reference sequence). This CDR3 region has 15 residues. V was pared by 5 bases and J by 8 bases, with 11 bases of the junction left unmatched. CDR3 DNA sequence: TGTGCCAGTAGTCTCCAGGGGGCCAACTGGGATGAGCAGTTCTTC. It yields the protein CASSLQGANWDEQFF.

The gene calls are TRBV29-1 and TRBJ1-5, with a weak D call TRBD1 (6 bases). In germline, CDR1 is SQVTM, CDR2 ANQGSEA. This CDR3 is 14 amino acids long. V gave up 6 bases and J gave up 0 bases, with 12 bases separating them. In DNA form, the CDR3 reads TGCAGCGTGACAGGCTTCCATAGCAATCAGCCCCAGCATTTT. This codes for CSVTGFHSNQPQHF.

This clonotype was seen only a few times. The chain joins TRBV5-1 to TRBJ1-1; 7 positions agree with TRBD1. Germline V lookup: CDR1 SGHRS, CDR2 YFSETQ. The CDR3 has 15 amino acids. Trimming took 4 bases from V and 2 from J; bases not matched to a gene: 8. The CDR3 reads CASSGRTGPNTEAFF. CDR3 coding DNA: TGCGCCAGCAGCGGGCGGACAGGACCTAACACTGAAGCTTTCTTT.

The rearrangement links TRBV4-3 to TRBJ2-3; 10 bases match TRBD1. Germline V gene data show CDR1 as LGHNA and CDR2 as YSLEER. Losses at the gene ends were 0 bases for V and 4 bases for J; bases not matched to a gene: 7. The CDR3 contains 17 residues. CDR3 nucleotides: TGCGCCAGCAGCCAAGATTTATGGGACAGGGGCGCAGATACGCAGTATTTT. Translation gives CASSQDLWDRGADTQYF.

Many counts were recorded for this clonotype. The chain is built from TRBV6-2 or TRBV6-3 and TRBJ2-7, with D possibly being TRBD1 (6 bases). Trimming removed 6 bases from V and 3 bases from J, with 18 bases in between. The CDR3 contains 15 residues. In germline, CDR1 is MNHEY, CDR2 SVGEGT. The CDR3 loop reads CASSDLTGTSYEQYF. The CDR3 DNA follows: TGTGCCAGCAGCGACTTGACAGGAACCAGCTACGAGCAGTACTTC.

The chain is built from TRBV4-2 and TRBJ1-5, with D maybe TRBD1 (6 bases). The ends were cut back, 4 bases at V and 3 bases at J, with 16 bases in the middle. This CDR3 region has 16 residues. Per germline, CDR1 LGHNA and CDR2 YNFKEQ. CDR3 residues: CASSRGEGEINQPQHF. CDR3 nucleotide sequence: TGTGCCAGCAGCCGAGGGGAGGGGGAGATCAATCAGCCCCAGCATTTT.

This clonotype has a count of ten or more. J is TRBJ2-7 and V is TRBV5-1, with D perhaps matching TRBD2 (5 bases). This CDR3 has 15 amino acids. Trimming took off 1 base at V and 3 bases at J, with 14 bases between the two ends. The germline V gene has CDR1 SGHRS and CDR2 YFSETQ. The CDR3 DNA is TGCGCCAGCAGCTTGTATGGGCAGGACTTCTACGAGCAGTACTTC. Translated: CASSLYGQDFYEQYF.

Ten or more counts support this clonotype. The CDR3 nucleotides are TGTGCCAGCAGCGCATGGGGAACGGGCGGGGAGCTGTTTTTT. Translating gives CASSAWGTGGELFF. This chain connects TRBV9 to TRBJ2-2; D is uncertain. Germline V gene data show CDR1 as SGDLS and CDR2 as YYNGEE. V lost 3 bases, J lost 7 bases, and 13 bases lay in between. There are 14 residues in the CDR3.

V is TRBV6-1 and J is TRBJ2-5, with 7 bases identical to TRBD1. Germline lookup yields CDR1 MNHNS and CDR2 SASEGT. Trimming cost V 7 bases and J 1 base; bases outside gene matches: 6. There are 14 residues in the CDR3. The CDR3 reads CASTRQGGQETQYF. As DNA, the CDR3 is TGTGCCAGCACCCGACAGGGTGGCCAAGAGACCCAGTACTTC.

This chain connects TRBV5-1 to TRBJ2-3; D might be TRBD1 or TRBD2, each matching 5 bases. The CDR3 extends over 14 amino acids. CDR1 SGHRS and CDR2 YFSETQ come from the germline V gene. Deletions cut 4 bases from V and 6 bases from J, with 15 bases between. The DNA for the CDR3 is TGCGCCAGCAGCCCGAGGGACCCCTCGGATACGCAGTATTTT. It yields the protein CASSPRDPSDTQYF.

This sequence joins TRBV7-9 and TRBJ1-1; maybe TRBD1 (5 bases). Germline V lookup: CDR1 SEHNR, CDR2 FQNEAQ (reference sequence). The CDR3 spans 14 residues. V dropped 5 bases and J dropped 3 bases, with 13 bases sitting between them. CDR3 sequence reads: CASSLQGQYTEAFF. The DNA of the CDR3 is TGTGCCAGCAGCCTCCAGGGTCAGTACACTGAAGCTTTCTTT. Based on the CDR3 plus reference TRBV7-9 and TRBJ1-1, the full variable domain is DTGVSQNPRHKITKRGQNVTFRCDPISEHNRLYWYRQTLGQGPEFLTYFQNEAQLEKSRLLSDRFSAERPKGSFSTLEIQRTEQGDSAMYLCASSLQGQYTEAFFGQGTRLTVV.

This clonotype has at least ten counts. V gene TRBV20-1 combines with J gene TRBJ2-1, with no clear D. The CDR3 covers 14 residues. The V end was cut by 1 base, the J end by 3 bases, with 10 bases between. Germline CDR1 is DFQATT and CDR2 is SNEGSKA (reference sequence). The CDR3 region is CSARVELHYNEQFF. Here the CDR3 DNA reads TGCAGTGCTAGAGTAGAGCTACACTACAATGAGCAGTTCTTC.

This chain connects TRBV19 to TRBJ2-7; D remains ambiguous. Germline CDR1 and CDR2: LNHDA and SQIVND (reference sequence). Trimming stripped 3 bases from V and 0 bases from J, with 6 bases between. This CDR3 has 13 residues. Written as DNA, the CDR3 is TGTGCCAGTAGTATTGTGGGCTCCTACGAGCAGTACTTC. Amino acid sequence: CASSIVGSYEQYF.

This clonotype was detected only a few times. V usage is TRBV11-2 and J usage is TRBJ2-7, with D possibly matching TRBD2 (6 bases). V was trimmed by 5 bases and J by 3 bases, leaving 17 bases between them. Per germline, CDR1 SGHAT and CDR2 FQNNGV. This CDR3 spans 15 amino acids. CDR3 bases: TGTGCCAGCAGCCCACCCGGGACTGTAAACTACGAGCAGTACTTC. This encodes CASSPPGTVNYEQYF.

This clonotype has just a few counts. CDR3 residues: CASSELVLVRGTGELFF. CDR3 nucleotide sequence: TGTGCCAGCAGTGAATTAGTTTTGGTCAGAGGCACCGGGGAGCTGTTTTTT. The rearrangement uses TRBV2 and TRBJ2-2; D not resolved. In germline, CDR1 is SNHLY, CDR2 FYNNEI. This CDR3 has 17 residues. V lost 2 bases and J lost 4, with 17 bases in between.

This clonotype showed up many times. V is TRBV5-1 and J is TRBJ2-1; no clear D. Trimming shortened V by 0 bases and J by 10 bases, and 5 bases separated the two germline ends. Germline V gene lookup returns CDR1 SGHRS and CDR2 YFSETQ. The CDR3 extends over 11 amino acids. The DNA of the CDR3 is TGCGCCAGCAGCTTGGCCCGGGAGCAGTTCTTC. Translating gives CASSLAREQFF.

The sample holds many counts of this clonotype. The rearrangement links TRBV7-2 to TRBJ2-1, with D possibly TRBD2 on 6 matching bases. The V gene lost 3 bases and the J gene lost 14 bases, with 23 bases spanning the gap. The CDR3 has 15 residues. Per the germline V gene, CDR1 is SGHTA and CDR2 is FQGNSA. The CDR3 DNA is TGTGCCAGCAGCTTTTGGGACTCGGGCATTGATAGGAAGTTCTTC. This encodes CASSFWDSGIDRKFF. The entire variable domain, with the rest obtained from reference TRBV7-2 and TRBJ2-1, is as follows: GAGVSQSPSNKVTEKGKDVELRCDPISGHTALYWYRQSLGQGLEFLIYFQGNSAPDKSGLPSDRFSAERTGGSVSTLTIQRTQQEDSAVYLCASSFWDSGIDRKFFGPGTRLTVL.

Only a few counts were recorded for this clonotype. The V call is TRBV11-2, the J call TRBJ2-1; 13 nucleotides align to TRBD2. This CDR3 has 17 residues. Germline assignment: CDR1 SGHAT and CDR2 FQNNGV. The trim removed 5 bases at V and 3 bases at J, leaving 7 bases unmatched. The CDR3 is CASSTPGLAGLYNEQFF. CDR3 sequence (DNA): TGTGCCAGCAGCACACCGGGACTAGCGGGACTCTACAATGAGCAGTTCTTC. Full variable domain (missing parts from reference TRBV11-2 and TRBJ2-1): EAGVAQSPRYKIIEKRQSVAFWCNPISGHATLYWYQQILGQGPKLLIQFQNNGVVDDSQLPKDRFSAERLKGVDSTLKIQPAKLEDSAVYLCASSTPGLAGLYNEQFFGPGTRLTVL.

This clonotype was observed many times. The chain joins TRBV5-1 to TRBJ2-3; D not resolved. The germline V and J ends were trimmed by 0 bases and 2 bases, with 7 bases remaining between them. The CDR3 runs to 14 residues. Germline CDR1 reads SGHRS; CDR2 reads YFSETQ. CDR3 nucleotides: TGCGCCAGCAGCTTGGAGGGTAACACAGATACGCAGTATTTT. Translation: CASSLEGNTDTQYF.

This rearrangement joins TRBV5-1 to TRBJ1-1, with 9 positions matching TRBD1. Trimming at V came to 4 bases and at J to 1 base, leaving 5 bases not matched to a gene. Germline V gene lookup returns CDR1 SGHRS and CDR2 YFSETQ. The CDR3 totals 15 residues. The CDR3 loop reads CASSPQGAWNTEAFF. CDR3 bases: TGCGCCAGCAGCCCACAGGGGGCATGGAACACTGAAGCTTTCTTT.

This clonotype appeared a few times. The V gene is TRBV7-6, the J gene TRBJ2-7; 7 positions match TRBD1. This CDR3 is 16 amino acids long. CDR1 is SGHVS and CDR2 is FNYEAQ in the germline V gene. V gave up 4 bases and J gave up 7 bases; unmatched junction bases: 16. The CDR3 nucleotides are TGTGCCAGCAGCTCCTTATATGGTACAGGGGCGGAGGAGCAGTACTTC. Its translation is CASSSLYGTGAEEQYF.

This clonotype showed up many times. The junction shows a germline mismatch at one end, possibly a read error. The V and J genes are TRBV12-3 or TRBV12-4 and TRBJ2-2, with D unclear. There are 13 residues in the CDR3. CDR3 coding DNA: TGTGCCAGCAGCTTAGCTAACACCGGGGAGCTGTTTTTT. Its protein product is CASSLANTGELFF.

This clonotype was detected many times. The CDR3 DNA reads TGCGCCAGCAGCTTGAAACAGGGTAATATGGACACCGGGGAGCTGTTTTTT. It yields the protein CASSLKQGNMDTGELFF. The rearrangement uses TRBV5-1 and TRBJ2-2; a weak D match, TRBD1 (6 bases). The CDR3 has 17 amino acids. Trimming pared 1 base from V and 3 bases from J, leaving 16 bases between. Germline CDR1 SGHRS, CDR2 YFSETQ.

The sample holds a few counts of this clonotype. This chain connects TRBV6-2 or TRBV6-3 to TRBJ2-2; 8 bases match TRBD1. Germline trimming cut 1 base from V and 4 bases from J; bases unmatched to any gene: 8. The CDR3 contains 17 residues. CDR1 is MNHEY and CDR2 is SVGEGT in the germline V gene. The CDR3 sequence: CASSYLGQGAGTGELFF. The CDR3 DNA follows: TGTGCCAGCAGTTACTTGGGCCAGGGGGCCGGCACCGGGGAGCTGTTTTTT.

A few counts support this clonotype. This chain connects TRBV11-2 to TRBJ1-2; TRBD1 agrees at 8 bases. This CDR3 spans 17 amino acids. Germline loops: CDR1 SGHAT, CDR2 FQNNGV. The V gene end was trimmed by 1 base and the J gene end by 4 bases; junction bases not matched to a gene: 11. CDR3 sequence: CASSLVVGQGARYGYTF. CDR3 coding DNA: TGTGCCAGCAGCTTAGTTGTCGGACAGGGAGCCCGCTATGGCTACACCTTC.

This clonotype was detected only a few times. The DNA of the CDR3 is TGTGCCAGCAGTTCCTATCCCGGGACACTGTACAATGAGCAGTTCTTC. Its protein product is CASSSYPGTLYNEQFF. The chain couples TRBV6-5 to TRBJ2-1; D perhaps matches TRBD1 (6 bases). V was shortened by 4 bases and J by 4 bases, with 17 bases between the two germline ends. Germline CDR1 reads MNHEY; CDR2 reads SVGAGI. The CDR3 extends over 16 amino acids.

The CDR3 nucleotides are TGTGCCTGGAGTGACTCTCCGGTGAGGGGATGGAATCAGCCCCAGCATTTT. It translates to CAWSDSPVRGWNQPQHF. This chain joins TRBV30 and TRBJ1-5, with D possibly being TRBD1 (5 bases). This CDR3 region has 17 residues. The germline CDR1 and CDR2 sequences are GTSNPN and SVGIG (reference sequence). V dropped 1 base and J dropped 4 bases, with 20 bases sitting between them.

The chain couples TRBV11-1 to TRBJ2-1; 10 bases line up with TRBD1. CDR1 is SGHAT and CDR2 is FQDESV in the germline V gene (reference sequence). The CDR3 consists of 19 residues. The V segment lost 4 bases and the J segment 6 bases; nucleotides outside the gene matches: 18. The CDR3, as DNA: TGTGCCAGCAGCTCCGGACAGGGGGGTTGGAGGGAGCTTTCCAATGAGCAGTTCTTC. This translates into CASSSGQGGWRELSNEQFF.

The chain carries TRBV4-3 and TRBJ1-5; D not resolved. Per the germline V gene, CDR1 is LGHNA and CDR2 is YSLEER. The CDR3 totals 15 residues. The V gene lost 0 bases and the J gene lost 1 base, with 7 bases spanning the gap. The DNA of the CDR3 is TGCGCCAGCAGCCAAGAAATCAGGAGCAATCAGCCCCAGCATTTT. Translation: CASSQEIRSNQPQHF.

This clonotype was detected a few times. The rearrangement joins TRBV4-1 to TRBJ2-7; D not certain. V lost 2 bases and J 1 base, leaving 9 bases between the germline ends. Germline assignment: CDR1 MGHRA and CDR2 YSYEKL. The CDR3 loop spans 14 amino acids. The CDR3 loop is CASSQSPASYEQYF. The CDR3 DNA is TGCGCCAGCAGCCAATCGCCAGCATCCTACGAGCAGTACTTC.

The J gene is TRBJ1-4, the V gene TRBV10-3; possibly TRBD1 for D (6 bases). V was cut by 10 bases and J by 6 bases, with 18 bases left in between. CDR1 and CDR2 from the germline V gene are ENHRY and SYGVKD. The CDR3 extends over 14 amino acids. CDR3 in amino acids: CATNRQVGDEKLFF. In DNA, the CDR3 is TGTGCCACCAACCGACAGGTTGGAGATGAAAAACTGTTTTTT.